The present entry profiles one TCR beta chain with its context. Antigen specificity is unknown. A second 7 to 11 cycle PCR used barcoded and J-beta primers. From each sample, at least 2.5 million paired-end reads containing CDR3 were obtained. In TCRdb, the 5' RACE reads were re-called with MiXCR into one record per CDR3 protein. The table shows approximately 880,000 distinct CDR3 sequences, with around 48% occurring only once. This CDR3 is built from 11 residues. Trimming shortened V by 5 bases and J by 8 bases, and 10 bases separated the two germline ends. Germline V gene sequence: CDR1 DFQATT, CDR2 SNEGSKA (reference sequence). The data belong to a study of blood T cells in healthy people across ages. Study in general: Using template switching, researchers captured about one barcoded beta molecule for each two T cells. Study-level findings and limits: In these data, TCR beta diversity tracked strongly with naive T cell percentage. When set beside aged donors, long-lived donors presented more naive CD4+ cells and higher diversity.

This chain joins TRBV20-1 and TRBJ2-1; the D is unclear. Source material: blood. The TCR sequence derives from a man aged 25 to 40 in good health. The CDR3 is CSAGRYHEQFF. The CDR3 nucleotides read TGCAGTGCTGGGCGGTACCATGAGCAGTTCTTC.